The rows below give T cell receptor beta chains drawn from one sample of a study of T cells in Graves' hyperthyroidism and ophthalmopathy. TCRdb itself ran the multiplex PCR reads through MiXCR, one entry per CDR3 protein. The sample lists hundreds of thousands of distinct CDR3 sequences; 14% to 15% were seen once. The sample comprised blood. These receptors were obtained from a young man with Graves' ophthalmopathy. Each CDR3 is given with its conserved first and last residue.

V gene	CDR3 length	J gene	CDR3 protein
TRBV7-9	12	TRBJ2-1	CASNHFYNEQFF
TRBV5-5	16	TRBJ1-6	CASSPGITAYNSPLHF
TRBV20-1	15	TRBJ2-7	CSARQGFGSLHEQYF
TRBV20-1	15	TRBJ2-7	CSAVTGGQGSYEQYF
TRBV14	14	TRBJ2-2	CASSHRVGPGELFF
TRBV2	17	TRBJ2-5	CASSEIPTSGDQETQYF
TRBV5-1	15	TRBJ2-3	CASSLERQGTDTQYF
TRBV6-5	14	TRBJ2-1	CASSYSSSGDEQFF
TRBV5-1	14	TRBJ2-7	CASSSSDYSYEQYF
TRBV19	14	TRBJ1-5	CASSIGQSNQPQHF
TRBV29-1	16	TRBJ2-7	CSVEDVDDSHVYEQYF
TRBV9	13	TRBJ1-6	CASSVGEGSPLHF
TRBV11-3	14	TRBJ2-5	CASRHLDEQETQYF
TRBV11-2	13	TRBJ2-5	CASSPRLEETQYF
TRBV12-3/TRBV12-4	13	TRBJ2-7	CASSFAETYEQYF
TRBV12-3/TRBV12-4	15	TRBJ2-7	CASSPTSGKLYEQYF
TRBV7-3	13	TRBJ2-3	CASSQGGADTQYF
TRBV28	15	TRBJ2-5	CASSFLSGVQETQYF
TRBV7-9	14	TRBJ2-5	CASSLSGREETQYF
TRBV7-9	16	TRBJ2-3	CASSLVEYSSTDTQYF
TRBV7-3	15	TRBJ2-1	CASSLLGLANNEQFF
TRBV12-3/TRBV12-4	14	TRBJ1-4	CASTLGLYNEKLFF
TRBV29-1	15	TRBJ2-1	CSGTGTGSSYNEQFF